Presented here are 13 T cell receptor beta chains from one specimen sequenced in a study of neurological immune-mediated disorders. MiXCR was run by TCRdb on the 5' RACE reads, yielding one entry per CDR3 protein. The sample yields around 94,000 distinct CDR3 sequences, around 3.4% seen once. The specimen was PBMCs. These TCRs come from a woman aged 18-29 years with multiple sclerosis.

In the case of this clonotype: A single base separates this from a much larger clone, so it may be a read error. The chain is built from TRBV5-8 and TRBJ1-1, with D unresolved. The V gene's germline CDR1 is SGHTS and CDR2 YDEGEE. V dropped 3 bases and J dropped 1 base, with 10 bases sitting between them. The CDR3 has 14 residues. CDR3 residues: CASSYYTENTEAFF. CDR3 DNA: TGTGCCAGCAGCTACTACACAGAGAACACTGAAGCTTTCTTT.

The table lists this clonotype with many counts. The gene calls are TRBV5-1 and TRBJ1-4; D is unresolved. Germline V gene data show CDR1 as SGHRS and CDR2 as YFSETQ. Deletions cut 0 bases from V and 4 bases from J, with 7 bases between. The CDR3 extends over 14 amino acids. CDR3 in DNA: TGCGCCAGCAGCTTGGCGGGGATTAATGAAAAACTGTTTTTT. This codes for CASSLAGINEKLFF.

There are many counts of this clonotype. The rearrangement links TRBV5-6 to TRBJ1-1; TRBD1 agrees at 9 bases. J lost 5 bases, V lost 5 bases, and 4 bases had no gene match. The CDR3 spans 13 residues. Germline values: CDR1 SGHDT, CDR2 YYEEEE. This CDR3 is CASSTGGATEAFF. The CDR3 nucleotides read TGTGCCAGCAGTACAGGGGGCGCGACTGAAGCTTTCTTT.

This clonotype was detected many times. The chain carries TRBV24-1 and TRBJ1-2, with D unresolved. The V gene's germline CDR1 is KGHDR and CDR2 SFDVKD. V lost 3 bases and J 3 bases, leaving 7 bases between the germline ends. CDR3 length: 13 residues. CDR3: CATSDNRDYGYTF. The CDR3 DNA sequence: TGTGCCACCAGTGATAACCGGGACTATGGCTACACCTTC.

At least ten counts were recorded for this clonotype. This rearrangement joins TRBV7-2 to TRBJ2-6; D remains ambiguous. Germline V gene lookup returns CDR1 SGHTA and CDR2 FQGNSA. The V gene lost 0 bases and the J gene lost 2 bases, with 5 bases spanning the gap. The CDR3 loop spans 15 amino acids. CDR3 in DNA: TGTGCCAGCAGCTTAGCTAGTCCTGGGGCCAACGTCCTGACTTTC. It encodes CASSLASPGANVLTF.

This clonotype occurred many times. The genes are TRBV28 and TRBJ2-7; TRBD1 agrees at 9 bases. This CDR3 comprises 13 residues. Per the germline V gene, CDR1 is MDHEN and CDR2 is SYDVKM. The J segment lost 2 bases and the V segment lost 8 bases, leaving 4 bases of the junction unmatched. The CDR3 DNA reads as TGTGCCAGCGGGACAGGGTTTCCCTACGAGCAGTACTTC. Translated, it gives CASGTGFPYEQYF.

This clonotype was seen more than once but under ten times. This rearrangement joins TRBV6-2 or TRBV6-3 to TRBJ2-5, with D perhaps being TRBD1 or TRBD2 (5 bases each). The CDR3 is made up of 14 amino acids. Per germline, CDR1 MNHEY and CDR2 SVGEGT. V lost 4 bases, J lost 4 bases, and 13 bases lay in between. The CDR3 nucleotides are TGTGCCAGCAGTTCGAATGGGGGTACAGAGACCCAGTACTTC. It yields the protein CASSSNGGTETQYF.

This clonotype was picked up many times. V gene TRBV6-2 or TRBV6-3 combines with J gene TRBJ2-5; TRBD2 matches at 15 bases. From germline, CDR1 is MNHEY and CDR2 SVGEGT. The junction had 4 bases not matched to a gene; V was cut back by 7 bases and J by 1 base. The CDR3 length is 16 residues. CDR3 sequence reads: CASNGLAGGSQETQYF. CDR3 bases: TGTGCCAGCAACGGACTAGCGGGGGGGTCCCAAGAGACCCAGTACTTC.

This clonotype was found many times. The chain couples TRBV9 to TRBJ2-6; TRBD1 agrees at 8 bases. The length of the CDR3 is 18 residues. CDR1 SGDLS and CDR2 YYNGEE come from the germline V gene. V trimming: 3 bases; J trimming: 0 bases; junction bases outside the gene matches: 8. This CDR3 reads CASSGRQGTPSGANVLTF. The CDR3 DNA follows: TGTGCCAGCAGCGGTCGACAGGGGACGCCCTCTGGGGCCAACGTCCTGACTTTC. Supplemented by reference TRBV9 and TRBJ2-6, the full variable domain reads DSGVTQTPKHLITATGQRVTLRCSPRSGDLSVYWYQQSLDQGLQFLIQYYNGEERAKGNILERFSAQQFPDLHSELNLSSLELGDSALYFCASSGRQGTPSGANVLTFGAGSRLTVL.

This clonotype was counted many times. This chain joins TRBV5-1 and TRBJ1-1, with 7 bases aligning to TRBD1. Germline V gives CDR1 SGHRS, CDR2 YFSETQ. J gave up 3 bases and V 0 bases, and 5 bases lay outside the gene matches. CDR3 length: 15 residues. CDR3 amino acids: CASSLGQGWHTEAFF. Here the CDR3 DNA reads TGCGCCAGCAGCTTGGGACAGGGTTGGCACACTGAAGCTTTCTTT.

This clonotype was recorded at least ten times. V is TRBV7-2 and J is TRBJ2-1; the D call may be TRBD1 or TRBD2 (5 bases each). Germline assignment: CDR1 SGHTA and CDR2 FQGNSA. V was cut by 1 base and J by 8 bases, with 12 bases left in between. This CDR3 spans 14 amino acids. CDR3 nucleotide sequence: TGTGCCAGCAGCTTAGGAGGGGCCGGGTATGAGCAGTTCTTC. Its protein is CASSLGGAGYEQFF.

There are many counts of this clonotype. The genes are TRBV28 and TRBJ2-5; TRBD1 is a possible D gene (6 bases). This CDR3 region has 14 residues. Between the trimmed V and J ends, which lost 6 bases and 1 base, there was a span of 12 bases. Germline lookup yields CDR1 MDHEN and CDR2 SYDVKM. CDR3 nucleotide sequence: TGTGCCAGCAGAATCGACAGGAGCCAAGAGACCCAGTACTTC. Its translation: CASRIDRSQETQYF.

This clonotype was detected ten times or more. This sequence joins TRBV7-9 and TRBJ2-3, with TRBD1 matching 11 bases. With 2 bases clipped from V and 3 bases from J, the junction kept 10 bases outside the gene matches. This CDR3 spans 18 amino acids. Germline V lookup: CDR1 SEHNR, CDR2 FQNEAQ (reference sequence). The CDR3, as DNA: TGTGCCAGCAGCTTAAGTTGGACAGGGGGCTCCCCAACAGATACGCAGTATTTT. It encodes CASSLSWTGGSPTDTQYF.